This entry features one TCR beta chain sequence. Its antigen is unidentified. The CDR3 runs to 13 residues. CDR1 SGHRS and CDR2 YFSETQ come from the germline V gene. Deletions cut 3 bases from V and 7 bases from J, with 11 bases between. The data originate from a study of vaccination effects on CD4 cells after COVID-19. Overall study: Each participant was administered two doses of either the BNT162b2 or the mRNA-1273 vaccine.

The protocol was immunoSEQ multiplex PCR, while the TCRdb copy is restricted to in-frame clones and leaves out a portion. The sample holds tens of thousands of clones, approximately 79% seen once. CD4+ T cells specific for antigen were expanded with viral peptide pools by the ViraFEST assay before sequencing. Following 10 days of culture, CD4+ T cells were isolated. Vaccinated recipients, who were negative for nucleocapsid antibodies, had no history of SARS-CoV-2 infection. The chain is built from TRBV5-1 and TRBJ2-1; D assignment may be TRBD1 or TRBD2 (5 bases each). The sequencing here drew on CD4+ T cells from PBMCs cultured with HCoV-NL63 spike peptides, taken before COVID-19 vaccination. The sequence was collected from a human donor who received a COVID-19 vaccine. CDR3 DNA: TGCGCCAGCAGCTCACTGGGACGGAATGAGCAGTTCTTC. Translated, it gives CASSSLGRNEQFF. The variable domain in full, completed from reference TRBV5-1 and TRBJ2-1, reads KAGVTQTPRYLIKTRGQQVTLSCSPISGHRSVSWYQQTPGQGLQFLFEYFSETQRNKGNFPGRFSGRQFSNSRSEMNVSTLELGDSALYLCASSSLGRNEQFFGPGTRLTVL.